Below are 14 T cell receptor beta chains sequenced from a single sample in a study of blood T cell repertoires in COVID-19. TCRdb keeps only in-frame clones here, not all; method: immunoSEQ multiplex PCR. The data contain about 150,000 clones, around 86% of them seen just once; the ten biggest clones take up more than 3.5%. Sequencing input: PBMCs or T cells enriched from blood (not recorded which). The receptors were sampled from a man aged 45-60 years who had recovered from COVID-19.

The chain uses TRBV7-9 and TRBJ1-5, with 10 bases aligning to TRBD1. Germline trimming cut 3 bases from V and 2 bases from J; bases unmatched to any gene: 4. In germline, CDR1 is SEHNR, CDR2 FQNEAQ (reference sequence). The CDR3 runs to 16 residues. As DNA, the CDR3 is TGTGCCAGCAGCTTTTGGACAGGGGGAGGCAATCAGCCCCAGCATTTT. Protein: CASSFWTGGGNQPQHF.

CDR3: CASSLEAGRSGNTIYF. For the CDR3, the DNA is TGTGCCAGCAGCTTAGAGGCGGGACGTTCTGGAAACACCATATATTTT. This chain uses TRBV7-9 with TRBJ1-3; possible D gene TRBD1, 5 bases. This CDR3 comprises 16 residues. Germline CDR1 is SEHNR and CDR2 is FQNEAQ (reference sequence). V gave up 1 base and J gave up 1 base, with 11 bases separating them.

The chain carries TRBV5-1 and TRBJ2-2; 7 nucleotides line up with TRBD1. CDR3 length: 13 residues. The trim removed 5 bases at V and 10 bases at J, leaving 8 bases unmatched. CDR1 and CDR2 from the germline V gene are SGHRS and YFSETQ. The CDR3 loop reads CASRETGIEELFF. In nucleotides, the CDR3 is TGCGCCAGCAGAGAGACAGGGATTGAGGAGCTGTTTTTT.

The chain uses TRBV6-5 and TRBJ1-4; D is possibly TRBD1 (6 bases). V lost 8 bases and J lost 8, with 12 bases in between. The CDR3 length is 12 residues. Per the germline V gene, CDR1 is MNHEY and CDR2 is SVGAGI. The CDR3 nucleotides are TGTGCCAGCTTGGCAGGGGAGGAAAAACTGTTTTTT. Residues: CASLAGEEKLFF.

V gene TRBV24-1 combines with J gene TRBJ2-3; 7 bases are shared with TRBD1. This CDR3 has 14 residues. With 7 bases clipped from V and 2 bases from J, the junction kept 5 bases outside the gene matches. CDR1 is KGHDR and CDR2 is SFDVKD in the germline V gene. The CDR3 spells CATRDRAYTDTQYF. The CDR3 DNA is TGTGCCACCAGAGACAGGGCCTACACAGATACGCAGTATTTT.

The CDR3 protein is CASSLHQGRDGYTF. Written as DNA, the CDR3 is TGTGCCAGCAGCTTGCACCAGGGGAGGGATGGCTACACCTTC. This chain connects TRBV7-9 to TRBJ1-2; a weak D match, TRBD1 (6 bases). Germline assignment: CDR1 SEHNR and CDR2 FQNEAQ (reference sequence). This CDR3 has 14 residues. V was shortened by 3 bases and J by 6 bases, with 14 bases between the two germline ends.

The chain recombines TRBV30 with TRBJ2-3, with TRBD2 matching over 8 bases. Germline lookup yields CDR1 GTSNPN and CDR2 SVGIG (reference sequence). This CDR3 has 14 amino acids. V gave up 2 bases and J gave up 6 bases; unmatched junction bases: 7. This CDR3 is CAWSKGLGEDTQYF. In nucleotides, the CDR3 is TGTGCCTGGAGTAAGGGACTAGGAGAGGATACGCAGTATTTT.

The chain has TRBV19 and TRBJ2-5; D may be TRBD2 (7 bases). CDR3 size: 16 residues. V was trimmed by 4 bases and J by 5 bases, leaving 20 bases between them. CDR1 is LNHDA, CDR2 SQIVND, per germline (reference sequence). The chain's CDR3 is CASSTPWGGVSETQYF. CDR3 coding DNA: TGTGCCAGTAGTACACCCTGGGGGGGCGTCTCCGAGACCCAGTACTTC.

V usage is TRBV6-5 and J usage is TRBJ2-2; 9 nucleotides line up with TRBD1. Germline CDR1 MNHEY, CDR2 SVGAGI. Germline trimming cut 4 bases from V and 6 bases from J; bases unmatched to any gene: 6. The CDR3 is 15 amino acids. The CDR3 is CASSFRDRVAGELFF. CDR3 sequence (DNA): TGTGCCAGCAGTTTCCGGGACAGGGTCGCCGGGGAGCTGTTTTTT.

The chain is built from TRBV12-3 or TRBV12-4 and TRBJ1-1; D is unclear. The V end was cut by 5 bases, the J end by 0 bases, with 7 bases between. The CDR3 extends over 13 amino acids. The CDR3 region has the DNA TGTGCCAGCAGTCTCACAGTGAACACTGAAGCTTTCTTT. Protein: CASSLTVNTEAFF.

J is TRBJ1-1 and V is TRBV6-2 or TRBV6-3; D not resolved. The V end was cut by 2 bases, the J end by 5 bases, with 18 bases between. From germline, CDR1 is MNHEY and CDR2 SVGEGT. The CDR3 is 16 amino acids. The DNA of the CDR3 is TGTGCCAGCAGTTACAGTGGGTTCCCCAGCAGGACTGAAGCTTTCTTT. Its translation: CASSYSGFPSRTEAFF.

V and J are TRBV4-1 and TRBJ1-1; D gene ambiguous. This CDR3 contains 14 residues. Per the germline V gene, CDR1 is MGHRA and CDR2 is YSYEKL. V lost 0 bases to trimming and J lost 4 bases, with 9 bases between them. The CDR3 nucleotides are TGCGCCAGCAGCCAAGAACACGGAGGCACTGAAGCTTTCTTT. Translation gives CASSQEHGGTEAFF.

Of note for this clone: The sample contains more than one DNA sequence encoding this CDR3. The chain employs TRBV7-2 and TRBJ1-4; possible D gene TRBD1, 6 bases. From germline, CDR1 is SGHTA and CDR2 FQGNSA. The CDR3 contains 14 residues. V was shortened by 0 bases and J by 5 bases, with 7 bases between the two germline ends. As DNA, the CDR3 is TGTGCCAGCAGCTTAGCGAGGGGGAATGAAAAACTGTTTTTT. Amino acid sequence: CASSLARGNEKLFF.

The CDR3 loop reads CASSLPRDRGREGNEKLFF. The CDR3 DNA is TGTGCCAGCAGCTTGCCCCGGGACAGGGGGCGAGAGGGTAATGAAAAACTGTTTTTT. The chain joins TRBV9 to TRBJ1-4, with 12 bases that match TRBD1. The CDR3 length is 19 residues. The ends lost 4 bases at V and 4 bases at J; junction bases unmatched: 14. The V gene's germline CDR1 is SGDLS and CDR2 YYNGEE.